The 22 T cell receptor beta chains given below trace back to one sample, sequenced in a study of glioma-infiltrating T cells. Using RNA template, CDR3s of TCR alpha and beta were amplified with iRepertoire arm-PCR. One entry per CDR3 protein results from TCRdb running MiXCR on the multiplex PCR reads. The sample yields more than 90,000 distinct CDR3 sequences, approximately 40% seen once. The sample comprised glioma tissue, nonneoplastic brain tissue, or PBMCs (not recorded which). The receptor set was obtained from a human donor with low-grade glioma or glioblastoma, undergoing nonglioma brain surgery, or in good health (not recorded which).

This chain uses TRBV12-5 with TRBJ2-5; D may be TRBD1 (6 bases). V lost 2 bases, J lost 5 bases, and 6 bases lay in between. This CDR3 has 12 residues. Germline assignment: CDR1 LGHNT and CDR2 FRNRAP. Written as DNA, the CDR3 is TGTGCTAGTGGTTTGACAGGGGAGACCCAGTACTTC. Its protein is CASGLTGETQYF.

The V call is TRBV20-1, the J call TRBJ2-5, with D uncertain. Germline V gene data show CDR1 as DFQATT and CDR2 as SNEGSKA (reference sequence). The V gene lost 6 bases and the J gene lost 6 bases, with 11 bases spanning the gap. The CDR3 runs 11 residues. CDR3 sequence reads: CSAENKQTQYF. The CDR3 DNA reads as TGCAGTGCGGAAAATAAACAGACCCAGTACTTC.

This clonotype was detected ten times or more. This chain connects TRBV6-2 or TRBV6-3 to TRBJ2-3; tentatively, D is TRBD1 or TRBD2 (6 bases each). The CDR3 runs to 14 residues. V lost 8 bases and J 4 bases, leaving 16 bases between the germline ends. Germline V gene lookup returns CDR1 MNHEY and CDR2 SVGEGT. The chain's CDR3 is CASGRDNSPDTQYF. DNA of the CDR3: TGTGCCAGCGGGCGGGACAACTCCCCAGATACGCAGTATTTT.

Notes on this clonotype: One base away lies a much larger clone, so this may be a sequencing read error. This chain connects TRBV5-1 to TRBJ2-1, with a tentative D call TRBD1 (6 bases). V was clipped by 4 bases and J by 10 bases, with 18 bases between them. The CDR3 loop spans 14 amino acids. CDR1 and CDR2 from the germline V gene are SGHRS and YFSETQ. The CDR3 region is CASSTTGCIYEQFF. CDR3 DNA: TGCGCCAGCAGCACAACAGGGTGCATCTACGAGCAGTTCTTC.

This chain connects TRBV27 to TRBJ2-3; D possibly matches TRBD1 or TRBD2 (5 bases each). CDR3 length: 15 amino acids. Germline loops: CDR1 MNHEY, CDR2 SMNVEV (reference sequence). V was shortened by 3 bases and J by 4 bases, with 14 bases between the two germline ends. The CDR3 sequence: CASSLGRRSADTQYF. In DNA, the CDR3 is TGTGCCAGCAGTTTGGGACGGCGTAGCGCAGATACGCAGTATTTT.

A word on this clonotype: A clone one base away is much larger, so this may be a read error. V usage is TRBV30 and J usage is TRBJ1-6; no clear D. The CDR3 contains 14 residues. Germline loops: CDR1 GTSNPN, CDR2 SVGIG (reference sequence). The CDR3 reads CAWRSGPRNSPLRF. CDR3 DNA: TGTGCCTGGAGATCAGGCCCTAGGAATTCACCCCTCCGCTTT. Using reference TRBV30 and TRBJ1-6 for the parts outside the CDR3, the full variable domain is SQTIHQWPATLVQPVGSPLSLECTVEGTSNPNLYWYRQAAGRGLQLLFYSVGIGQISSEVPQNLSASRPQDRQFILSSKKLLLSDSGFYLCAWRSGPRNSPLRFGNGTRLTVT.

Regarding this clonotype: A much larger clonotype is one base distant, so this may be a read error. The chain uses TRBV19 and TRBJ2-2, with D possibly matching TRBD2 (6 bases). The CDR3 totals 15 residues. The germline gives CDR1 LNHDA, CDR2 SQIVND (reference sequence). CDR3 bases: TGTGCCAGTAGGGAGCTAGAGGAGAACACCGGGGGGCTGTTTTTT. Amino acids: CASRELEENTGGLFF.

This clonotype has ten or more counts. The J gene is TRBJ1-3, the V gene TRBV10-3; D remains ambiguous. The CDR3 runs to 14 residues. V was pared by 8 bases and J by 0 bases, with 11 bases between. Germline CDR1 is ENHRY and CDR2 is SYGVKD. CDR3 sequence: CAIALDISGNTIYF. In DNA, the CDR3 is TGTGCCATCGCTCTCGACATCTCTGGAAACACCATATATTTT.

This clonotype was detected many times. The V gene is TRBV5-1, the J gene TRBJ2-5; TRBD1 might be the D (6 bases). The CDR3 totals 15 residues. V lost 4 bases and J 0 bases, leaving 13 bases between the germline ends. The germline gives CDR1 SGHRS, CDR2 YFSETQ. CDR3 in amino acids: CASSTDRPYQETQYF. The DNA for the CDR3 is TGCGCCAGCAGCACGGACAGACCGTACCAAGAGACCCAGTACTTC.

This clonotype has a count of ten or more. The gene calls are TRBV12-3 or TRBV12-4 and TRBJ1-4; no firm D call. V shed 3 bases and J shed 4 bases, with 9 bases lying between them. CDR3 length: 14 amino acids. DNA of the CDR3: TGTGCCAGCAGTTTTGGGCACAGTAATGAAAAACTGTTTTTT. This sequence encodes CASSFGHSNEKLFF.

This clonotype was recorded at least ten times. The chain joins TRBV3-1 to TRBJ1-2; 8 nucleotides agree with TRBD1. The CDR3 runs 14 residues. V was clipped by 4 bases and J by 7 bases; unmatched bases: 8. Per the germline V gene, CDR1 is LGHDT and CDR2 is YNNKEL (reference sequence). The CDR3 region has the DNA TGTGCCAGCAGCCCCCAAAGGACAGGGTCTGGCTACACCTTC. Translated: CASSPQRTGSGYTF.

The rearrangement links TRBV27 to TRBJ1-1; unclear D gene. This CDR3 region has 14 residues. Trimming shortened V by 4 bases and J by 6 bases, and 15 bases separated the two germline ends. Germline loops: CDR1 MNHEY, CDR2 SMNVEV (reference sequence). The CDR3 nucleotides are TGTGCCAGCAGTTCACACGGTGTGTTCCCTGAAGCTTTCTTT. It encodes CASSSHGVFPEAFF.

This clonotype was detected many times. The CDR3 sequence: CATASSYNEQFF. DNA of the CDR3: TGTGCCACGGCCAGCTCCTACAATGAGCAGTTCTTC. This chain uses TRBV12-3 or TRBV12-4 with TRBJ2-1; D unresolved. Trimming removed 10 bases at V and 0 bases at J, with 7 bases between. The CDR3 spans 12 residues.

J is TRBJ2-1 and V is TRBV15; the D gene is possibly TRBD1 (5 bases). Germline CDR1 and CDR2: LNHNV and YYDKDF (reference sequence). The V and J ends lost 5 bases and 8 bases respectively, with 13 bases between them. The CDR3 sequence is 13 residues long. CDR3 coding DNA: TGTGCCACCAGCGTGGGGCCATCCTATGAGCAGTTCTTC. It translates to CATSVGPSYEQFF.

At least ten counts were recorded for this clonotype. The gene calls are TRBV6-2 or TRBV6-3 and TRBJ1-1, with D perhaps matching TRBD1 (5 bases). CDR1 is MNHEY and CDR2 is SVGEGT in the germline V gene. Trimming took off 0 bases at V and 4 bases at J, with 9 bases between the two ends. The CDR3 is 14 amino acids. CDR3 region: CASSYSKGFTEAFF. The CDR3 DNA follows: TGTGCCAGCAGTTACTCGAAGGGGTTCACTGAAGCTTTCTTT.

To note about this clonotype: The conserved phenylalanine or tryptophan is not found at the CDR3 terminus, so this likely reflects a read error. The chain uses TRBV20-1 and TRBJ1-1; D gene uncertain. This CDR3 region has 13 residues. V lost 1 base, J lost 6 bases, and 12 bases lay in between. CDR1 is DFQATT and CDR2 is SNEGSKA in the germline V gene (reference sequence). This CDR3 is CSARGCRGAEAFL. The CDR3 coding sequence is TGCAGTGCTAGAGGGTGTCGAGGAGCTGAAGCTTTCCTT.

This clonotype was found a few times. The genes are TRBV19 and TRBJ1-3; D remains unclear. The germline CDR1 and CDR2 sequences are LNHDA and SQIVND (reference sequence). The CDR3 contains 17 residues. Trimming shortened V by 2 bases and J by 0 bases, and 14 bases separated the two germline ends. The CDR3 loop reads CASSIIGSRDSGNTIYF. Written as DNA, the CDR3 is TGTGCCAGTAGTATAATCGGGAGCCGGGACTCTGGAAACACCATATATTTT.

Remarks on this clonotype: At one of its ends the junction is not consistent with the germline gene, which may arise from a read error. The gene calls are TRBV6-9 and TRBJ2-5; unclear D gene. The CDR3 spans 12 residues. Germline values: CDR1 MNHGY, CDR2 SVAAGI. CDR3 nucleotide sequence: TGTGCCCGCAGCCCGACCGGAGATCACCCGTACTTC. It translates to CARSPTGDHPYF.

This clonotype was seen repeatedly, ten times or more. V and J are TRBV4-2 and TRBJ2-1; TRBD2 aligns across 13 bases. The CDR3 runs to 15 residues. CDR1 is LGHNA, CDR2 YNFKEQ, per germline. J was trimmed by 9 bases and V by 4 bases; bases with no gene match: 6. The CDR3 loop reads CASSLPGTSGVEQFF. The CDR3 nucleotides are TGTGCCAGCAGCCTTCCAGGGACTAGCGGGGTTGAGCAGTTCTTC.

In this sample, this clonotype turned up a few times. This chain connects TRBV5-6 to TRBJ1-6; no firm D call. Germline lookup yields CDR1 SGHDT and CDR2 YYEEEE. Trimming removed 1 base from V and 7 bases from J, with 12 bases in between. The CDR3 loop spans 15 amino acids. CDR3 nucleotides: TGTGCCAGCAGCTTGTTTTACAGAAGCAATTCACCCCTCCACTTT. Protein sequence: CASSLFYRSNSPLHF.

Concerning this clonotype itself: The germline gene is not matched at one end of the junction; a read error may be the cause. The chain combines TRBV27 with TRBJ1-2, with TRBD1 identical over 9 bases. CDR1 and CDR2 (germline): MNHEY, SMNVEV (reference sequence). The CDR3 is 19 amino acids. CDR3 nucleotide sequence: TGTACCAGCAGCCCACTAGGAGCGGGGGGGACAGGGTCTAACTATGGCTACACCTTC. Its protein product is CTSSPLGAGGTGSNYGYTF.

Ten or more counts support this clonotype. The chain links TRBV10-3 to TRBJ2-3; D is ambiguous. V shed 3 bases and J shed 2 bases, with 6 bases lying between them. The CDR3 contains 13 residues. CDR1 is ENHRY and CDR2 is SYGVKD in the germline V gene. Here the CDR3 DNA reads TGTGCCATCAGTGATCGGTTCACAGATACGCAGTATTTT. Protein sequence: CAISDRFTDTQYF.